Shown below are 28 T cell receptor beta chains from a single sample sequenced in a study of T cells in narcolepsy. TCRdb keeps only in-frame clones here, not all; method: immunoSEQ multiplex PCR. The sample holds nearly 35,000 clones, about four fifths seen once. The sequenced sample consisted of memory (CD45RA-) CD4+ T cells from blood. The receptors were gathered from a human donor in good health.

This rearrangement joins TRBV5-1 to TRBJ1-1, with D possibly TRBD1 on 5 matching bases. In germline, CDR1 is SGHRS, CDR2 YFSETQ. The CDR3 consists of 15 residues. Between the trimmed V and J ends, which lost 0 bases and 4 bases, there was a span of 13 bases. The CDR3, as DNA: TGCGCCAGCAGCTTGGGGGCAGGGATAGTCACTGAAGCTTTCTTT. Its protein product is CASSLGAGIVTEAFF.

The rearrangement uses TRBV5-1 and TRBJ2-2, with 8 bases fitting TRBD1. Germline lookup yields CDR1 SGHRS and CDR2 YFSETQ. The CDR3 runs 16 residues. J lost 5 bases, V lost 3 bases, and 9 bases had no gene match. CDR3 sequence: CASSSVPGGGTGELFF. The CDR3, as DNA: TGCGCCAGCAGCTCTGTACCAGGGGGCGGAACCGGGGAGCTGTTTTTT.

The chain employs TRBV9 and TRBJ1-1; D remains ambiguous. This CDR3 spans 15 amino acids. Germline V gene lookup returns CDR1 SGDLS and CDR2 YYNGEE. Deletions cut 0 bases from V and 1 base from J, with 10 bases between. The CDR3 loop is CASSVVGHRNTEAFF. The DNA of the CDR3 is TGTGCCAGCAGCGTAGTAGGGCATAGGAACACTGAAGCTTTCTTT. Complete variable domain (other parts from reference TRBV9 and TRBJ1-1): DSGVTQTPKHLITATGQRVTLRCSPRSGDLSVYWYQQSLDQGLQFLIQYYNGEERAKGNILERFSAQQFPDLHSELNLSSLELGDSALYFCASSVVGHRNTEAFFGQGTRLTVV.

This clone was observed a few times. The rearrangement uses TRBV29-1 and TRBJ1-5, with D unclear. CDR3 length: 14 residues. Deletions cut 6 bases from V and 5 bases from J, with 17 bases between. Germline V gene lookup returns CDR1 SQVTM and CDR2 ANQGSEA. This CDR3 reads CSVKEGATDQPQHF. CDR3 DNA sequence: TGCAGCGTGAAAGAGGGAGCGACGGATCAGCCCCAGCATTTT.

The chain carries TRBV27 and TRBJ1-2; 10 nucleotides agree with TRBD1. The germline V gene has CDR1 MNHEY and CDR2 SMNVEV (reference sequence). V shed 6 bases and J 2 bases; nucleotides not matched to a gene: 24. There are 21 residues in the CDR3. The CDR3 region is CASRFKGNYRDRGITNYGYTF. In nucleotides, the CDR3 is TGTGCCAGCAGATTTAAGGGGAACTATCGGGACAGGGGTATTACAAACTATGGCTACACCTTC.

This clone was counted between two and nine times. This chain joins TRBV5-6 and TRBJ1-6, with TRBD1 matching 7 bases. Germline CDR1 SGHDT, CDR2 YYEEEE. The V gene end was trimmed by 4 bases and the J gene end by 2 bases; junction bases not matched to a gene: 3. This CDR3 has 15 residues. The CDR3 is CASSLTGPYNSPLHF. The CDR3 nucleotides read TGTGCCAGCAGCCTGACAGGGCCCTATAATTCACCCCTCCACTTT.

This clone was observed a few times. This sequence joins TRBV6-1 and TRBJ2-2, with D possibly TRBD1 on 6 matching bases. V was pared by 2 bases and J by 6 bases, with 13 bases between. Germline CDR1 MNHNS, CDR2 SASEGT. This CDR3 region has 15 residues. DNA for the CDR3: TGTGCCAGCAGTGAACGGGCCTCAGGGGCCGGGGAGCTGTTTTTT. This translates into CASSERASGAGELFF.

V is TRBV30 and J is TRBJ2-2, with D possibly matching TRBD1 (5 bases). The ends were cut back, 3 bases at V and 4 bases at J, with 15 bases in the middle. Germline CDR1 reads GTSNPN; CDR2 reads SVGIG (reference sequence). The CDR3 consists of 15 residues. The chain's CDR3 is CAWRGRVSATGELFF. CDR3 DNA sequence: TGTGCCTGGAGGGGCAGGGTGTCGGCCACCGGGGAGCTGTTTTTT.

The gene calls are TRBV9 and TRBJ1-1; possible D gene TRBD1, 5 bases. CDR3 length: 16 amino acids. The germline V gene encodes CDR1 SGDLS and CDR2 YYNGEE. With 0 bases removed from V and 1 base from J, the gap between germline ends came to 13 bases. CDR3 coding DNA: TGTGCCAGCAGCGTAGCTGGCGGGGGAGCGAACACTGAAGCTTTCTTT. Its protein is CASSVAGGGANTEAFF. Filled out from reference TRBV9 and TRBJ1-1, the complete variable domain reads DSGVTQTPKHLITATGQRVTLRCSPRSGDLSVYWYQQSLDQGLQFLIQYYNGEERAKGNILERFSAQQFPDLHSELNLSSLELGDSALYFCASSVAGGGANTEAFFGQGTRLTVV.

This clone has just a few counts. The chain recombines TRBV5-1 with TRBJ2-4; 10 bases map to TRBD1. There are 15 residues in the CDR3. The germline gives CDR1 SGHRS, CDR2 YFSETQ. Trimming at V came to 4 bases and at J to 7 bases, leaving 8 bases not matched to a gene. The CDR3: CASSPQTGGGNIQYF. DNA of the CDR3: TGCGCCAGCAGCCCCCAGACAGGGGGCGGGAACATTCAGTACTTC.

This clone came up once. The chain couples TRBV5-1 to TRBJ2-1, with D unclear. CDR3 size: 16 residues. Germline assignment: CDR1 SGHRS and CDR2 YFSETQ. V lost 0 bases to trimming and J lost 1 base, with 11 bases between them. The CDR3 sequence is CASSLVGGRSYNEQFF. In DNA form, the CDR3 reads TGCGCCAGCAGCTTGGTGGGCGGTAGGTCCTACAATGAGCAGTTCTTC.

The DNA for the CDR3 is TGTGCCAGCAGAGTAACCGGGACGAACACAGATACGCAGTATTTT. It encodes CASRVTGTNTDTQYF. V usage is TRBV2 and J usage is TRBJ2-3; D tentatively reads TRBD1 or TRBD2 (5 bases each). The germline V gene encodes CDR1 SNHLY and CDR2 FYNNEI. This CDR3 is 15 amino acids long. V was cut by 6 bases and J by 2 bases, with 15 bases left in between.

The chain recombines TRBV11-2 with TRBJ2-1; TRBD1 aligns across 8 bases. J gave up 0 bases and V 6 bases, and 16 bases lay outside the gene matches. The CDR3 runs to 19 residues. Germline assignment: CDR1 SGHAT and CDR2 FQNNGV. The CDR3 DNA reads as TGTGCCAGCAGTTCCGCCGGGACAGGCTTGTTTAGCTCCTACAATGAGCAGTTCTTC. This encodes CASSSAGTGLFSSYNEQFF.

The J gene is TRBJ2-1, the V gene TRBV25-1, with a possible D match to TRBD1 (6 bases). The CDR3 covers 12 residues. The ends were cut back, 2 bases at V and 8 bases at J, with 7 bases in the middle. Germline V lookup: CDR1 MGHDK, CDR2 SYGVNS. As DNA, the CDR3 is TGTGCCAGCAGTGAAAACAGGGATGAGCAGTTCTTC. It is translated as CASSENRDEQFF.

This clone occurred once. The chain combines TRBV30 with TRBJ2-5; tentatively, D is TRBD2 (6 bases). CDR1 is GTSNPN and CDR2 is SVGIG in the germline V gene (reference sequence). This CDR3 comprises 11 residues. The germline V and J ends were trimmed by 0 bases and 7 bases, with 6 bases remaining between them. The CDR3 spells CAWSVGGTQYF. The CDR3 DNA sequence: TGTGCCTGGAGTGTGGGGGGGACCCAGTACTTC. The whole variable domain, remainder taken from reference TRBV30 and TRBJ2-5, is SQTIHQWPATLVQPVGSPLSLECTVEGTSNPNLYWYRQAAGRGLQLLFYSVGIGQISSEVPQNLSASRPQDRQFILSSKKLLLSDSGFYLCAWSVGGTQYFGPGTRLLVL.

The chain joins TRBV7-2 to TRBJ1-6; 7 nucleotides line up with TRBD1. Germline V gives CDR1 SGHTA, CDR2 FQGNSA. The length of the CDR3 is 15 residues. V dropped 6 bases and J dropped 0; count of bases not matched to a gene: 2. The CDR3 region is CASRTGSSYNSPLHF. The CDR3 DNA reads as TGTGCCAGCAGGACAGGGAGCTCCTATAATTCACCCCTCCACTTT.

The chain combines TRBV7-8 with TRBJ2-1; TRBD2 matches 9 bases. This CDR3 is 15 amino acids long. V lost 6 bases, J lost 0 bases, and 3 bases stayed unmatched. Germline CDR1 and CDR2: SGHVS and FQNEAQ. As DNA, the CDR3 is TGTGCCAGCAGTTTTAGCGGGAGCTCCTACAATGAGCAGTTCTTC. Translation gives CASSFSGSSYNEQFF.

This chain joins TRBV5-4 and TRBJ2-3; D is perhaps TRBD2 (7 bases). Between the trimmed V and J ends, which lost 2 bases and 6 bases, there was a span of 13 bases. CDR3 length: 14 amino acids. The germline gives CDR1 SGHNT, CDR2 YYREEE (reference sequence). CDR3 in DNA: TGTGCCAGCAGCTTTTTACAGGGAGGGGATACGCAGTATTTT. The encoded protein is CASSFLQGGDTQYF.

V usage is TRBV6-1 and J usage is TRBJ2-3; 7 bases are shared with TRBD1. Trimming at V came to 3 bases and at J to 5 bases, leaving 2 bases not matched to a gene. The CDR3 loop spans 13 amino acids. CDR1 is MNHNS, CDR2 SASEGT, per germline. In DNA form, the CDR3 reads TGTGCCAGCAGTGACTCAGGGGGAGATACGCAGTATTTT. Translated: CASSDSGGDTQYF.

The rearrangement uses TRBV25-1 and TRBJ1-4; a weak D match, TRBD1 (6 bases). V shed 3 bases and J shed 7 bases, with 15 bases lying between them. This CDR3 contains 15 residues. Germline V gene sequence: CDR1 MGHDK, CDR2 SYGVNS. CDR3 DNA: TGTGCCAGCAGTGATCCGGGACAAGGGGGTGAAAAACTGTTTTTT. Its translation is CASSDPGQGGEKLFF.

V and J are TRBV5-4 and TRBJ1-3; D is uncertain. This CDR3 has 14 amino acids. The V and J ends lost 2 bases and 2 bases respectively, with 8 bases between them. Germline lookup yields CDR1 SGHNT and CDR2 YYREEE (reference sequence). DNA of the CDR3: TGTGCCAGCAGCTTAACAGACACTGGAAACACCATATATTTT. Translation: CASSLTDTGNTIYF. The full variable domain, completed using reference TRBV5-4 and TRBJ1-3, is ETGVTQSPTHLIKTRGQQVTLRCSSQSGHNTVSWYQQALGQGPQFIFQYYREEENGRGNFPPRFSGLQFPNYSSELNVNALELDDSALYLCASSLTDTGNTIYFGEGSWLTVV.

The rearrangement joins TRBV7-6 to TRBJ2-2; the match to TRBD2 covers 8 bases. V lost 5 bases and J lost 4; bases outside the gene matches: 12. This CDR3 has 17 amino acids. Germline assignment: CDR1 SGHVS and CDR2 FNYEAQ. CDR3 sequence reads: CASSLVGGGRSTGELFF. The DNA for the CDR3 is TGTGCCAGCAGCCTTGTCGGAGGCGGGAGGAGCACCGGGGAGCTGTTTTTT.

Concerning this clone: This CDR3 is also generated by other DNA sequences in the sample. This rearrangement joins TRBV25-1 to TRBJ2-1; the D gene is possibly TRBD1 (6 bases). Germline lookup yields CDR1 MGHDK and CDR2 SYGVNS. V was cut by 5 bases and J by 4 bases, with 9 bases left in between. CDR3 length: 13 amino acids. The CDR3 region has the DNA TGTGCCAGCAGTAAAGGGGGATACAATGAGCAGTTCTTC. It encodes CASSKGGYNEQFF.

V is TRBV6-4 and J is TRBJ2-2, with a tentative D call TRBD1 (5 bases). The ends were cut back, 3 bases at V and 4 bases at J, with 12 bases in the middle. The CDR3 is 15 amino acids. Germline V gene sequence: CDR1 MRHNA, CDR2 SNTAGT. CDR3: CASSDGQGVTGELFF. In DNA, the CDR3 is TGTGCCAGCAGTGATGGGCAGGGCGTCACCGGGGAGCTGTTTTTT.

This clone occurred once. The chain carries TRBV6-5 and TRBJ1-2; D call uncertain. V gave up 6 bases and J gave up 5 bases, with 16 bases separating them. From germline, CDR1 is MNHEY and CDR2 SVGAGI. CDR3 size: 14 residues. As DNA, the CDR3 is TGTGCCAGCAGAGACACTTTATCTTCTTATGGCTACACCTTC. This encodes CASRDTLSSYGYTF.

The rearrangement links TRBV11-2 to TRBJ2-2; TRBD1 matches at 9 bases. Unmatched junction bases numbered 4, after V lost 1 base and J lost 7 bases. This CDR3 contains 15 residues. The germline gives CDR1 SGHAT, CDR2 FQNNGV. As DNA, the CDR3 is TGTGCCAGCAGCTTAGCACAGGGGGCTAACGGGGAGCTGTTTTTT. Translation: CASSLAQGANGELFF.

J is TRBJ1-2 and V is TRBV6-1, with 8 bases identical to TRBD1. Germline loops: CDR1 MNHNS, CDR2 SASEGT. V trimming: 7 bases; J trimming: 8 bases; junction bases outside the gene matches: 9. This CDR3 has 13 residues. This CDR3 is CASKRDRQRGYTF. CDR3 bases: TGTGCCAGCAAGAGGGACAGGCAAAGGGGCTACACCTTC.

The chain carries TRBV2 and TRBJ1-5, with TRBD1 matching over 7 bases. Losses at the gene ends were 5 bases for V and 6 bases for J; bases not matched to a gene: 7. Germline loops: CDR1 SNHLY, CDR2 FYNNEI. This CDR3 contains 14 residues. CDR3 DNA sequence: TGTGCCAGCAGTAGCAGGGGGGGAGTTCAGCCCCAGCATTTT. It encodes CASSSRGGVQPQHF.